This TCR beta chain comes out of a study of beta chain features in type 1 diabetes. Study conclusions and caveats: A potential influence of HLA type upon TCRB rearrangement remained unresolved herein. In every one of the four CD4+ subsets, TCRB CDR3s were moderately but significantly shorter in Type 1 diabetes patients.

It was via CD45RO/CCR7/CD25/CD127/CD95/CD27 that CD4+ naive, central memory, regulatory and stem cell-like memory cells were sorted. Populations isolated by sorting all had purity greater than 95%. Since all of the isolated RNA was reverse transcribed, expressed TCRB transcripts were what got sequenced. Clones were sequenced by immunoSEQ multiplex PCR, and TCRdb holds only the in-frame ones, with some missing. The sample gives a few hundred thousand clones, 8.5% to 10% of which show up once; about 0.6% is in the top ten. As to this clone: Its antigen is unknown.

Sequencing input: central memory CD4+ T cells from blood. This TCR was recovered from a young man with type 1 diabetes.

In DNA, the CDR3 is TGTGCCAGCAGAATTGCCGGCACCGGAAAACTGTTTTTT. Its translation is CASRIAGTGKLFF. The chain links TRBV11-2 to TRBJ1-4; no firm D call. Germline lookup yields CDR1 SGHAT and CDR2 FQNNGV. Trimming took off 6 bases at V and 10 bases at J, with 15 bases between the two ends. The CDR3 runs to 13 residues.